What follows are 25 T cell receptor beta chains derived from one specimen sequenced in a study of OX40 agonist ivuxolimab in advanced cancers. Assay used: immunoSEQ multiplex PCR; TCRdb lists only in-frame clones, some missing. Of 26,000 or so clones listed, roughly 90% are singletons. Sample: CD4+ or CD8+ T cells sorted from blood, taken in a trial of the OX40 agonist ivuxolimab. All receptors derive from an adult with an advanced solid tumor such as melanoma, head and neck, liver or kidney cancer.

The genes are TRBV9 and TRBJ2-7; D gene uncertain. The CDR3 is 14 amino acids. Trimming removed 4 bases at V and 2 bases at J, with 13 bases between. Germline V gives CDR1 SGDLS, CDR2 YYNGEE. CDR3 nucleotide sequence: TGTGCCAGCAGCCTGGACCGATCCCCCTACGAGCAGTACTTC. This translates into CASSLDRSPYEQYF.

The rearrangement uses TRBV4-3 and TRBJ2-7; 13 bases are shared with TRBD2. Germline CDR1 and CDR2: LGHNA and YSLEER. V gave up 4 bases and J gave up 5 bases; unmatched junction bases: 11. The CDR3 runs 17 residues. CDR3 residues: CASSPLPSGTSGDEQYF. As DNA, the CDR3 is TGCGCCAGCAGCCCCCTTCCCTCCGGGACTAGCGGGGACGAGCAGTACTTC.

This rearrangement joins TRBV7-9 to TRBJ1-1; D call uncertain. Germline CDR1 and CDR2: SEHNR and FQNEAQ (reference sequence). Trimming shortened V by 6 bases and J by 0 bases, and 14 bases separated the two germline ends. The length of the CDR3 is 15 residues. CDR3 sequence: CASSSSEGVNTEAFF. The CDR3 DNA is TGTGCCAGCAGTTCTTCCGAGGGAGTGAACACTGAAGCTTTCTTT.

The chain recombines TRBV6-4 with TRBJ2-7; D unclear. Looked up from germline, CDR1 is MRHNA and CDR2 is SNTAGT. This CDR3 is built from 14 residues. The V gene lost 3 bases and the J gene lost 2 bases, with 11 bases spanning the gap. CDR3: CASSEGQRTYEQYF. In DNA, the CDR3 is TGTGCCAGCAGTGAAGGGCAGCGAACCTACGAGCAGTACTTC.

The chain has TRBV4-1 and TRBJ1-5; D may be TRBD1 (5 bases). Trimming shortened V by 4 bases and J by 1 base, and 5 bases separated the two germline ends. This CDR3 comprises 13 residues. Germline CDR1 and CDR2: MGHRA and YSYEKL. For the CDR3, the DNA is TGCGCCAGCAGCCGGGGCAGCAATCAGCCCCAGCATTTT. Amino acids: CASSRGSNQPQHF.

V and J are TRBV27 and TRBJ1-1; D unclear. With 5 bases removed from V and 6 bases from J, the gap between germline ends came to 7 bases. The CDR3 consists of 11 residues. Germline CDR1 is MNHEY and CDR2 is SMNVEV (reference sequence). In DNA, the CDR3 is TGTGCCAGCAGTGGCAGAGCTGAAGCTTTCTTT. Its protein is CASSGRAEAFF.

The rearrangement uses TRBV30 and TRBJ1-4; no definite D call. Germline CDR1 GTSNPN, CDR2 SVGIG (reference sequence). The CDR3 contains 18 residues. Deletions cut 0 bases from V and 0 bases from J, with 17 bases between. Here the CDR3 reads CAWSVPPGIYATNEKLFF. As DNA, the CDR3 is TGTGCCTGGAGTGTACCGCCGGGGATTTATGCAACTAATGAAAAACTGTTTTTT. The whole variable domain, remainder taken from reference TRBV30 and TRBJ1-4, is SQTIHQWPATLVQPVGSPLSLECTVEGTSNPNLYWYRQAAGRGLQLLFYSVGIGQISSEVPQNLSASRPQDRQFILSSKKLLLSDSGFYLCAWSVPPGIYATNEKLFFGSGTQLSVL.

The CDR3 is CASSVGGAKQETQYF. The CDR3 DNA reads TGTGCCAGCAGCGTGGGTGGGGCTAAACAAGAGACCCAGTACTTC. The chain is built from TRBV9 and TRBJ2-5, with D possibly TRBD1 on 5 matching bases. Germline assignment: CDR1 SGDLS and CDR2 YYNGEE. The CDR3 totals 15 residues. Trimming removed 2 bases from V and 2 bases from J, with 13 bases in between. Based on the CDR3 plus reference TRBV9 and TRBJ2-5, the full variable domain is DSGVTQTPKHLITATGQRVTLRCSPRSGDLSVYWYQQSLDQGLQFLIQYYNGEERAKGNILERFSAQQFPDLHSELNLSSLELGDSALYFCASSVGGAKQETQYFGPGTRLLVL.

This chain links TRBV7-9 with TRBJ2-7; no clear D. The CDR3 has 17 amino acids. Germline V gene sequence: CDR1 SEHNR, CDR2 FQNEAQ (reference sequence). The V end lost 5 bases, the J end lost 0 bases, and 20 bases lay between the germline ends. CDR3 region: CASSQEGPSESSYEQYF. The CDR3 nucleotides are TGTGCCAGCAGCCAAGAAGGCCCTTCCGAAAGCTCCTACGAGCAGTACTTC.

V gene TRBV18 combines with J gene TRBJ1-5; tentative D call: TRBD1 (6 bases). Looked up from germline, CDR1 is KGHSH and CDR2 is LQKENI. V was shortened by 5 bases and J by 1 base, with 15 bases between the two germline ends. The CDR3 has 16 amino acids. In nucleotides, the CDR3 is TGTGCCAGCTCAGAGTCGGGGGGCATGAGCAATCAGCCCCAGCATTTT. This codes for CASSESGGMSNQPQHF. The whole variable domain, remainder taken from reference TRBV18 and TRBJ1-5, is NAGVMQNPRHLVRRRGQEARLRCSPMKGHSHVYWYRQLPEEGLKFMVYLQKENIIDESGMPKERFSAEFPKEGPSILRIQQVVRGDSAAYFCASSESGGMSNQPQHFGDGTRLSIL.

The gene calls are TRBV4-2 and TRBJ2-4; possibly TRBD1 or TRBD2 for D (5 bases each). This CDR3 is built from 16 residues. V was cut by 3 bases and J by 3 bases, with 15 bases left in between. Germline CDR1 reads LGHNA; CDR2 reads YNFKEQ. CDR3 coding DNA: TGTGCCAGCAGCCACCTAGCAGACAGCGGCAAAAACATTCAGTACTTC. It encodes CASSHLADSGKNIQYF.

The V and J genes are TRBV28 and TRBJ1-5, with 7 bases identical to TRBD1. CDR3 length: 15 residues. Germline loops: CDR1 MDHEN, CDR2 SYDVKM. V trimming: 7 bases; J trimming: 4 bases; junction bases outside the gene matches: 10. The CDR3: CASKPLYRGNQPQHF. The DNA of the CDR3 is TGTGCCAGCAAGCCCCTGTACAGGGGAAATCAGCCCCAGCATTTT.

This clone was seen once. V usage is TRBV10-2 and J usage is TRBJ1-2, with 8 nucleotides matching TRBD1. From germline, CDR1 is WSHSY and CDR2 SAAADI. The CDR3 has 11 amino acids. The V gene end was trimmed by 8 bases and the J gene end by 6 bases; junction bases not matched to a gene: 2. The DNA for the CDR3 is TGCGCCAGCGTGGACAGGGATGGCTACACCTTC. Translation: CASVDRDGYTF.

J is TRBJ2-7 and V is TRBV29-1; perhaps D is TRBD1 or TRBD2 (5 bases each). The germline gives CDR1 SQVTM, CDR2 ANQGSEA. This CDR3 region has 15 residues. With 2 bases removed from V and 6 bases from J, the gap between germline ends came to 20 bases. The CDR3 DNA sequence: TGCAGCGTTGAAACGGGGACGGGAACCTTCGGCGAGCAGTACTTC. Translating it yields CSVETGTGTFGEQYF.

The chain carries TRBV28 and TRBJ1-1; 7 positions agree with TRBD1. The CDR3 spans 13 residues. Germline trimming cut 6 bases from V and 0 bases from J; bases unmatched to any gene: 1. Germline assignment: CDR1 MDHEN and CDR2 SYDVKM. CDR3: CASRDRMNTEAFF. The CDR3, as DNA: TGTGCCAGCAGGGACAGGATGAACACTGAAGCTTTCTTT.

The chain combines TRBV27 with TRBJ2-7; D is possibly TRBD1 or TRBD2 (5 bases each). The V gene's germline CDR1 is MNHEY and CDR2 SMNVEV (reference sequence). Trimming shortened V by 5 bases and J by 3 bases, and 20 bases separated the two germline ends. The CDR3 runs to 16 residues. This CDR3 reads CASSPPSGTDLYEQYF. The CDR3 coding sequence is TGTGCCAGCAGTCCCCCCTCCGGGACCGACCTCTACGAGCAGTACTTC.

This clone was counted a few times. This rearrangement joins TRBV11-2 to TRBJ2-7; 9 bases are a match to TRBD1. Germline V gene sequence: CDR1 SGHAT, CDR2 FQNNGV. V gave up 1 base and J gave up 0 bases; unmatched junction bases: 7. The CDR3 spans 17 residues. CDR3 in amino acids: CASSLVSGTGRSYEQYF. CDR3 DNA sequence: TGTGCCAGCAGCTTAGTTTCCGGGACAGGGCGCTCCTACGAGCAGTACTTC.

The gene calls are TRBV5-4 and TRBJ2-3, with 8 bases fitting TRBD1. The V gene end was trimmed by 0 bases and the J gene end by 6 bases; junction bases not matched to a gene: 6. The CDR3 sequence is 15 residues long. The germline gives CDR1 SGHNT, CDR2 YYREEE (reference sequence). The chain's CDR3 is CASSLGQGSIDTQYF. The CDR3 coding sequence is TGTGCCAGCAGCTTGGGACAGGGGAGTATCGATACGCAGTATTTT.

This rearrangement joins TRBV14 to TRBJ1-2; D may be TRBD1 (6 bases). Trimming cost V 3 bases and J 4 bases, with 18 bases left between them. Per germline, CDR1 SGHDN and CDR2 FVKESK. The CDR3 has 16 residues. The CDR3, as DNA: TGTGCCAGCAGCCAGGGATCGACAGGTTGGCCCTATGGCTACACCTTC. Translating it yields CASSQGSTGWPYGYTF. Looking up the rest from reference TRBV14 and TRBJ1-2 gives the full variable domain: EAGVTQFPSHSVIEKGQTVTLRCDPISGHDNLYWYRRVMGKEIKFLLHFVKESKQDESGMPNNRFLAERTGGTYSTLKVQPAELEDSGVYFCASSQGSTGWPYGYTFGSGTRLTVV.

This clone has a single count. The rearrangement uses TRBV11-2 and TRBJ2-7, with 14 nucleotides matching TRBD2. With 5 bases clipped from V and 2 bases from J, the junction kept 8 bases outside the gene matches. This CDR3 spans 17 amino acids. Germline V gene lookup returns CDR1 SGHAT and CDR2 FQNNGV. CDR3 in DNA: TGTGCCAGCAGCCTATGGACTAGCGGGGGGCTAGCCTACGAGCAGTACTTC. The encoded protein is CASSLWTSGGLAYEQYF. The full variable domain, its missing parts supplied by reference TRBV11-2 and TRBJ2-7, is EAGVAQSPRYKIIEKRQSVAFWCNPISGHATLYWYQQILGQGPKLLIQFQNNGVVDDSQLPKDRFSAERLKGVDSTLKIQPAKLEDSAVYLCASSLWTSGGLAYEQYFGPGTRLTVT.

Of note for this clone: Other DNA sequences in the same sample also yield this CDR3. J is TRBJ2-1 and V is TRBV5-1, with 7 positions matching TRBD2. V lost 0 bases, J lost 2 bases, and 2 bases stayed unmatched. The germline gives CDR1 SGHRS, CDR2 YFSETQ. This CDR3 has 15 residues. CDR3 region: CASSLGRGAYNEQFF. In nucleotides, the CDR3 is TGCGCCAGCAGCTTGGGTCGGGGGGCCTACAATGAGCAGTTCTTC.

The sample holds one count of this clone. The chain combines TRBV19 with TRBJ2-7; no clear D. CDR1 is LNHDA, CDR2 SQIVND, per germline (reference sequence). V was pared by 6 bases and J by 5 bases, with 14 bases between. This CDR3 spans 13 amino acids. CDR3 bases: TGTGCCAGTAGCCCAGACCTAGGACACGAGCAGTACTTC. It is translated as CASSPDLGHEQYF.

The rearrangement uses TRBV27 and TRBJ2-7; 15 bases agree with TRBD2. The CDR3 has 15 residues. Trimming took 5 bases from V and 4 from J; bases not matched to a gene: 3. Germline CDR1 is MNHEY and CDR2 is SMNVEV (reference sequence). The CDR3 DNA reads as TGTGCCAGCAGTCCAGGACTAGCGGGAGGGTACGAGCAGTACTTC. Its protein is CASSPGLAGGYEQYF.

The CDR3 loop is CASSPDEVQYF. CDR3 nucleotide sequence: TGTGCCAGCAGCCCCGACGAGGTTCAGTACTTC. V gene TRBV7-9 combines with J gene TRBJ2-4, with D hard to call. V was cut by 5 bases and J by 11 bases, with 10 bases left in between. The CDR3 has 11 residues. Per the germline V gene, CDR1 is SEHNR and CDR2 is FQNEAQ (reference sequence).

The V call is TRBV29-1, the J call TRBJ2-3; no clear D. The germline V gene encodes CDR1 SQVTM and CDR2 ANQGSEA. The CDR3 loop spans 17 amino acids. The germline V and J ends were trimmed by 1 base and 3 bases, with 20 bases remaining between them. CDR3 DNA sequence: TGCAGCGTTGAAGCGGGTCCAGGTATCCCCCCGACAGATACGCAGTATTTT. Its protein product is CSVEAGPGIPPTDTQYF.